The 10 T cell receptor beta chains below were found in one sample sequenced in a study of OX40 agonist ivuxolimab in advanced cancers. The protocol was immunoSEQ multiplex PCR, while the TCRdb copy is restricted to in-frame clones and leaves out a portion. The sample consists of 45,000 to 65,000 clones, 85% to 90% of them appearing once. The sequencing here drew on CD4+ or CD8+ T cells sorted from blood, taken in a trial of the OX40 agonist ivuxolimab. These receptors came from an adult with an advanced solid tumor such as melanoma, head and neck, liver or kidney cancer.

The V gene is TRBV5-5, the J gene TRBJ2-3; 9 bases match TRBD2. The CDR3 extends over 17 amino acids. Unmatched junction bases numbered 13, after V lost 6 bases and J lost 2 bases. CDR1 and CDR2 from the germline V gene are SGHKS and YYEKEE (reference sequence). This CDR3 reads CASIDLWGGRATDTQYF. The CDR3 coding sequence is TGTGCCAGCATCGACCTGTGGGGCGGGAGGGCCACAGATACGCAGTATTTT.

In its sample, this clone was seen once. The chain has TRBV14 and TRBJ2-1; D not certain. V shed 2 bases and J shed 8 bases, with 19 bases lying between them. The CDR3 extends over 16 amino acids. Germline V lookup: CDR1 SGHDN, CDR2 FVKESK. CDR3: CASSQLDAPSVDEQFF. In DNA, the CDR3 is TGTGCCAGCAGCCAACTAGATGCCCCCAGCGTCGATGAGCAGTTCTTC.

This clone was recorded only once. V gene TRBV6-5 combines with J gene TRBJ2-5; the D gene is possibly TRBD2 (5 bases). The CDR3 spans 14 residues. V lost 1 base to trimming and J lost 2 bases, with 8 bases between them. Per germline, CDR1 MNHEY and CDR2 SVGAGI. The CDR3 loop reads CASSYLSGQETQYF. CDR3 bases: TGTGCCAGCAGTTACTTAAGCGGTCAAGAGACCCAGTACTTC.

This chain joins TRBV7-8 and TRBJ1-1, with D tentatively TRBD1 (6 bases). The CDR3 totals 18 residues. Germline loops: CDR1 SGHVS, CDR2 FQNEAQ. Trimming shortened V by 5 bases and J by 1 base, and 23 bases separated the two germline ends. The CDR3 coding sequence is TGTGCCAGCAGCCTAGAGGAGGGGCAGGGGATAACGAACACTGAAGCTTTCTTT. Protein: CASSLEEGQGITNTEAFF.

The V call is TRBV21-1, the J call TRBJ2-7. TRBV21-1 is marked as a pseudogene. The CDR3 sequence is 15 residues long. This CDR3 is CASSIQLLSSYEQYF. The CDR3 DNA reads TGTGCCAGCAGCATTCAGCTATTATCCTCCTACGAGCAGTACTTC.

This clone showed up just once. The V and J genes are TRBV18 and TRBJ2-3; 7 bases are a match to TRBD2. Germline V gene data show CDR1 as KGHSH and CDR2 as LQKENI. The CDR3 has 14 amino acids. The trim removed 3 bases at V and 4 bases at J, leaving 4 bases unmatched. CDR3 sequence reads: CASSPGRGPDTQYF. The DNA of the CDR3 is TGTGCCAGCTCACCTGGGAGGGGTCCAGATACGCAGTATTTT.

The V gene is TRBV2, the J gene TRBJ2-1; TRBD1 might be the D (5 bases). Germline V gene data show CDR1 as SNHLY and CDR2 as FYNNEI. The CDR3 contains 14 residues. V shed 7 bases and J shed 7 bases, with 17 bases lying between them. For the CDR3, the DNA is TGTGCCAGCATCTCCACATCAAGGGGTAATGAGCAGTTCTTC. It yields the protein CASISTSRGNEQFF. The whole variable domain, filled in from reference TRBV2 and TRBJ2-1, reads EPEVTQTPSHQVTQMGQEVILRCVPISNHLYFYWYRQILGQKVEFLVSFYNNEISEKSEIFDDQFSVERPDGSNFTLKIRSTKLEDSAMYFCASISTSRGNEQFFGPGTRLTVL.

The rearrangement links TRBV5-6 to TRBJ2-7; the match to TRBD1 covers 8 bases. Trimming took 2 bases from V and 0 from J; bases not matched to a gene: 4. Germline V CDR1 and CDR2: SGHDT, YYEEEE. This CDR3 is 15 amino acids long. CDR3 DNA sequence: TGTGCCAGCAGCTTACTGACAGGGGACTCCTACGAGCAGTACTTC. Its protein product is CASSLLTGDSYEQYF.

This rearrangement joins TRBV11-3 to TRBJ2-1; TRBD1 aligns across 8 bases. CDR1 and CDR2 (germline): SGHNT, YENEEA. This CDR3 has 14 amino acids. V was pared by 3 bases and J by 5 bases, with 3 bases of the junction left unmatched. As DNA, the CDR3 is TGTGCCAGCAGCTTGGGACAGGATCACAATGAGCAGTTCTTC. Translating it yields CASSLGQDHNEQFF.

The chain links TRBV11-2 to TRBJ1-6; D is possibly TRBD1 (5 bases). Trimming stripped 5 bases from V and 7 bases from J, with 15 bases between. There are 15 residues in the CDR3. Germline V gene sequence: CDR1 SGHAT, CDR2 FQNNGV. This CDR3 reads CASSISGYGNSPLHF. As DNA, the CDR3 is TGTGCCAGCAGCATCTCAGGGTATGGCAATTCACCCCTCCACTTT.